One and the same sample provided the 5 T cell receptor beta chains below, sequenced in a study of cytomegalovirus exposure and HLA in healthy donors. Primers included in the PCR were 60 Vbeta and 13 Jbeta primers. Measured with immunoSEQ multiplex PCR; TCRdb has only the in-frame clones, and not every one. The sample holds about 200,000 clones, 75% to 90% seen once. Sequenced sample: PBMCs. Receptors were obtained from a woman aged 40 to 49 in good health and CMV-seronegative.

This CDR3 is CASSPTGGFIYEQYF. The CDR3, as DNA: TGTGCCAGCAGCCCCACTGGGGGGTTTATTTACGAGCAGTACTTC. The V gene is TRBV27, the J gene TRBJ2-7, with D tentatively TRBD2 (6 bases). V was pared by 6 bases and J by 4 bases, with 19 bases between. This CDR3 region has 15 residues. Germline CDR1 reads MNHEY; CDR2 reads SMNVEV (reference sequence).

This clone was observed a single time. The chain has TRBV19 and TRBJ1-1, with D unresolved. The germline CDR1 and CDR2 sequences are LNHDA and SQIVND (reference sequence). The V end was cut by 6 bases, the J end by 2 bases, with 13 bases between. The length of the CDR3 is 14 residues. CDR3 amino acids: CASRTHSLNTEAFF. The CDR3 coding sequence is TGTGCCAGTAGAACCCACAGCCTAAACACTGAAGCTTTCTTT.

The rearrangement uses TRBV19 and TRBJ1-1, with 9 bases identical to TRBD1. The CDR3 loop spans 12 amino acids. The V gene's germline CDR1 is LNHDA and CDR2 SQIVND (reference sequence). The CDR3 DNA follows: TGTGCTTCGGGACAGGGACATACTGAAGCTTTCTTT. This encodes CASGQGHTEAFF.

The genes are TRBV7-2 and TRBJ1-2; TRBD1 is a possible D gene (6 bases). V dropped 4 bases and J dropped 2 bases, with 17 bases sitting between them. Germline CDR1 and CDR2: SGHTA and FQGNSA. This CDR3 contains 16 residues. The CDR3 sequence: CASSYYGTPQNYGYTF. DNA for the CDR3: TGTGCCAGCAGCTACTATGGGACACCGCAAAACTATGGCTACACCTTC.

V is TRBV7-2 and J is TRBJ2-1; 13 bases agree with TRBD2. CDR1 and CDR2 (germline): SGHTA, FQGNSA. Unmatched junction bases numbered 7, after V lost 5 bases and J lost 15 bases. The CDR3 has 13 residues. This chain's CDR3 is CASSLGLAGEMFF. In DNA form, the CDR3 reads TGTGCCAGCAGCCTTGGACTAGCGGGAGAGATGTTCTTC.